The 8 T cell receptor beta chains below were found in one sample sequenced in a study of blood T cell repertoires in COVID-19. Generated by immunoSEQ multiplex PCR, the TCRdb table keeps only in-frame clones and is missing some. Among under 250,000 clones, 70% to 90% were seen once, and the ten largest hold about 2.5%. The sequencing sample was made of peripheral blood. The receptor source for this set is a woman between 70 and 85 years old with active or convalescent COVID-19.

The chain links TRBV5-1 to TRBJ2-7; D remains unclear. V was trimmed by 0 bases and J by 2 bases, leaving 12 bases between them. This CDR3 has 15 amino acids. Looked up from germline, CDR1 is SGHRS and CDR2 is YFSETQ. CDR3 DNA sequence: TGCGCCAGCAGCTTGGGTCTGCTACCGGCCTACGAGCAGTACTTC. This gives the protein CASSLGLLPAYEQYF.

The J gene is TRBJ1-6, the V gene TRBV5-1; D is unclear. This CDR3 comprises 13 residues. The germline V gene encodes CDR1 SGHRS and CDR2 YFSETQ. The germline V and J ends were trimmed by 0 bases and 10 bases, with 8 bases remaining between them. Here the CDR3 reads CASSLANMSPLHF. Written as DNA, the CDR3 is TGCGCCAGCAGCTTGGCAAACATGTCACCCCTCCACTTT.

The chain combines TRBV19 with TRBJ1-2, with D maybe TRBD1 (6 bases). This CDR3 region has 15 residues. The V and J ends lost 4 bases and 0 bases respectively, with 12 bases between them. In germline, CDR1 is LNHDA, CDR2 SQIVND (reference sequence). The CDR3 protein is CASSNADRANYGYTF. Written as DNA, the CDR3 is TGTGCCAGTAGTAACGCGGACAGAGCTAACTATGGCTACACCTTC.

At least ten counts were recorded for this clone. The chain uses TRBV19 and TRBJ1-5; D possibly corresponds to TRBD1 (6 bases). Germline V gene lookup returns CDR1 LNHDA and CDR2 SQIVND (reference sequence). The CDR3 length is 16 residues. V was clipped by 6 bases and J by 0 bases, with 15 bases between them. The CDR3 reads CASRGAIIYSNQPQHF. The CDR3, as DNA: TGTGCCAGTAGGGGGGCGATTATCTATAGCAATCAGCCCCAGCATTTT.

The chain has TRBV24-1 and TRBJ2-2; 8 bases line up with TRBD1. Germline CDR1 is KGHDR and CDR2 is SFDVKD. Trimming cost V 4 bases and J 2 bases; bases outside gene matches: 5. The CDR3 length is 16 residues. This chain's CDR3 is CATSDTDRVNTGELFF. The CDR3 DNA follows: TGTGCCACCAGTGACACGGACAGGGTAAACACCGGGGAGCTGTTTTTT.

The J gene is TRBJ1-2, the V gene TRBV6-5, with 7 positions matching TRBD1. This CDR3 spans 16 amino acids. J was trimmed by 2 bases and V by 0 bases; bases with no gene match: 6. Germline CDR1 and CDR2: MNHEY and SVGAGI. The CDR3: CASSYSDPTGNYGYTF. The CDR3 nucleotides are TGTGCCAGCAGTTACTCCGATCCGACAGGGAACTATGGCTACACCTTC.

V usage is TRBV3-1 (or the pseudogene TRBV3-2) and J usage is TRBJ2-4; D is perhaps TRBD2 (5 bases). Germline V CDR1 and CDR2: LGHDT, YNNKEL (reference sequence). Deletions cut 0 bases from V and 6 bases from J, with 12 bases between. The CDR3 is made up of 15 amino acids. The CDR3 sequence: CASSQDLALGNIQYF. The CDR3 DNA follows: TGTGCCAGCAGCCAAGACCTAGCTCTGGGAAACATTCAGTACTTC.

This sequence joins TRBV11-2 and TRBJ2-4; 8 bases are a match to TRBD1. The V segment lost 1 base and the J segment 8 bases; nucleotides outside the gene matches: 7. Germline CDR1 SGHAT, CDR2 FQNNGV. The CDR3 extends over 15 amino acids. CDR3 residues: CASSLAGTGRDIQYF. The CDR3 DNA reads TGTGCCAGCAGCTTAGCTGGGACAGGTCGGGACATTCAGTACTTC.